Each of the 5 T cell receptor beta chains below was sequenced from the same sample in a study of beta chain features in type 1 diabetes. The entirety of the isolated RNA underwent reverse transcription, so expressed TCRB transcripts were sequenced. Only in-frame clones appear in the TCRdb table, and some are missing; sequencing was by immunoSEQ multiplex PCR. The sample holds 150,000 to 200,000 clones, 63% seen once. Broader study findings: Shortening of TCRB CDR3s, moderate but significant, appeared in all four CD4+ subsets of Type 1 diabetes patients.

No antigen has been identified for these receptors. Sequenced material: naive CD4+ T cells from blood. Receptors originate from a young man with type 1 diabetes.

This chain joins TRBV4-1 and TRBJ1-2, with 7 bases fitting TRBD1. Germline lookup yields CDR1 MGHRA and CDR2 YSYEKL. Trimming took 3 bases from V and 4 from J; bases not matched to a gene: 8. This CDR3 comprises 15 residues. CDR3 DNA: TGCGCCAGCAGCCACAATACAGGGGCGGGCTATGGCTACACCTTC. Amino acids: CASSHNTGAGYGYTF.

The chain has TRBV25-1 and TRBJ2-3; tentatively, D is TRBD2 (6 bases). Trimming pared 4 bases from V and 2 bases from J, leaving 10 bases between. CDR1 and CDR2 (germline): MGHDK, SYGVNS. The CDR3 has 14 amino acids. CDR3 DNA sequence: TGTGCCAGCAGTGTAGAGGGACTCACAGATACGCAGTATTTT. This sequence encodes CASSVEGLTDTQYF. Full variable domain (remainder filled in from reference TRBV25-1 and TRBJ2-3): EADIYQTPRYLVIGTGKKITLECSQTMGHDKMYWYQQDPGMELHLIHYSYGVNSTEKGDLSSESTVSRIRTEHFPLTLESARPSHTSQYLCASSVEGLTDTQYFGPGTRLTVL.

The chain recombines TRBV5-1 with TRBJ2-4; either TRBD1 or TRBD2 may supply D (6 bases each). CDR3 length equals 15 residues. V lost 5 bases and J lost 1, with 13 bases in between. Germline CDR1 SGHRS, CDR2 YFSETQ. The CDR3 nucleotides are TGCGCCAGCAGTCCAGGGGAGGTGGCCAAAAACATTCAGTACTTC. Its protein is CASSPGEVAKNIQYF.

The chain is built from TRBV7-9 and TRBJ2-4, with TRBD1 identical over 9 bases. Germline assignment: CDR1 SEHNR and CDR2 FQNEAQ (reference sequence). The CDR3 has 14 amino acids. V trimming: 5 bases; J trimming: 5 bases; junction bases outside the gene matches: 4. The CDR3 nucleotides read TGTGCCAGCAGCCGGGACAGGGAGGAAAACATTCAGTACTTC. It is translated as CASSRDREENIQYF.

The chain recombines TRBV27 with TRBJ2-7; D remains unclear. The CDR3 loop spans 15 amino acids. The germline CDR1 and CDR2 sequences are MNHEY and SMNVEV (reference sequence). V gave up 3 bases and J gave up 0 bases, with 12 bases separating them. CDR3: CASSLKWPGSYEQYF. Written as DNA, the CDR3 is TGTGCCAGCAGTTTGAAATGGCCAGGCTCCTACGAGCAGTACTTC.